The 31 T cell receptor beta chains in this list originate from one sample, sequenced in a study of CD8 T cells in ankylosing spondylitis. Via MiXCR, TCRdb re-called the 5' RACE reads, giving one row per CDR3 protein. The repertoire holds over 400,000 distinct CDR3 sequences, with 26% as singletons. Their antigens are not known. Study outcomes and limitations: Roughly eight highly homologous variants formed a TCR beta motif that appeared characteristic of ankylosing spondylitis blood.

Sequencing used blood, either unsorted or a sorted T cell fraction (not recorded which). The receptors were gathered from a male donor with ankylosing spondylitis.

J is TRBJ2-2 and V is TRBV5-1, with D unclear. The V and J ends lost 0 bases and 7 bases respectively, with 4 bases between them. The V gene's germline CDR1 is SGHRS and CDR2 YFSETQ. The CDR3 sequence is 12 residues long. The CDR3 region is CASSLDGGELFF. CDR3 sequence (DNA): TGCGCCAGCAGCTTGGACGGCGGGGAGCTGTTTTTT.

The CDR3 reads CASSRALGNTGELFF. CDR3 nucleotide sequence: TGCGCCAGCAGTCGAGCGCTAGGGAACACCGGGGAGCTGTTTTTT. This chain connects TRBV5-1 to TRBJ2-2; no firm D call. This CDR3 is 15 amino acids long. Trimming cost V 5 bases and J 1 base, with 12 bases left between them. Germline CDR1 and CDR2: SGHRS and YFSETQ.

This clonotype was observed a handful of times. The V and J genes are TRBV25-1 and TRBJ2-4; D uncertain. CDR1 MGHDK and CDR2 SYGVNS come from the germline V gene. Trimming took 3 bases from V and 0 from J, leaving 12 bases between them. This CDR3 is 16 amino acids long. The CDR3 is CASSETGPLAKNIQYF. The CDR3 nucleotides are TGTGCCAGCAGTGAGACCGGGCCCCTAGCCAAAAACATTCAGTACTTC. Full variable domain (rest looked up from reference TRBV25-1 and TRBJ2-4): EADIYQTPRYLVIGTGKKITLECSQTMGHDKMYWYQQDPGMELHLIHYSYGVNSTEKGDLSSESTVSRIRTEHFPLTLESARPSHTSQYLCASSETGPLAKNIQYFGAGTRLSVL.

CDR3 protein: CASTETGAETQYF. CDR3 bases: TGTGCCAGCACCGAGACAGGGGCGGAGACCCAGTACTTC. The genes are TRBV2 and TRBJ2-5; 8 bases are shared with TRBD1. V dropped 7 bases and J dropped 5; count of bases not matched to a gene: 6. There are 13 residues in the CDR3. Germline CDR1 reads SNHLY; CDR2 reads FYNNEI.

This rearrangement joins TRBV24-1 to TRBJ2-7; D gene ambiguous. The CDR3 has 12 amino acids. Germline loops: CDR1 KGHDR, CDR2 SFDVKD. V gave up 0 bases and J gave up 5 bases, with 4 bases separating them. The CDR3, as DNA: TGTGCCACCAGTGATTTGCTCAACGAGCAGTACTTC. Translated: CATSDLLNEQYF.

V and J are TRBV3-1 and TRBJ2-7, with 10 bases matching TRBD1. CDR1 and CDR2 from the germline V gene are LGHDT and YNNKEL (reference sequence). The CDR3 loop spans 15 amino acids. J was trimmed by 3 bases and V by 4 bases; bases with no gene match: 6. For the CDR3, the DNA is TGTGCCAGCAGCCCGACAGGGGGCTCCTTCTACGAGCAGTACGTC. This encodes CASSPTGGSFYEQYV.

The rearrangement links TRBV7-8 to TRBJ1-2; no reliable D call. V lost 7 bases and J 8 bases, leaving 20 bases between the germline ends. The CDR3 sequence is 14 residues long. Germline assignment: CDR1 SGHVS and CDR2 FQNEAQ. CDR3 bases: TGTGCCAGCAACCCGGGCCCCTGGGATTCGGGCTACACCTTC. Translating it yields CASNPGPWDSGYTF.

The sample holds many counts of this clonotype. At one boundary the junction diverges from the germline segment, which might be a read error. The chain uses TRBV2 and TRBJ2-1; 7 bases align to TRBD1. CDR1 and CDR2 (germline): SNHLY, FYNNEI. The CDR3 covers 13 residues. This chain's CDR3 is CASSRDSNNEQFF. DNA for the CDR3: TGCGCCAGCAGTCGGGACAGTAACAATGAGCAGTTCTTC.

This clonotype appeared a few times. V and J are TRBV29-1 and TRBJ2-7, with TRBD1 matching 11 bases. J lost 2 bases, V lost 4 bases, and 7 bases had no gene match. Germline V gives CDR1 SQVTM, CDR2 ANQGSEA. This CDR3 region has 15 residues. This CDR3 is CSVAAGTGGTYEQYF. The DNA for the CDR3 is TGCAGCGTTGCCGCCGGGACAGGGGGTACCTACGAGCAGTACTTC.

The chain uses TRBV18 and TRBJ2-7; no clear D. V was clipped by 2 bases and J by 9 bases, with 14 bases between them. The CDR3 contains 13 residues. Germline-derived CDR1 and CDR2 are KGHSH and LQKENI. The CDR3 DNA sequence: TGTGCCAGCTCACCATCTGCCGACCCCGGGCAGTACGTC. Amino acids: CASSPSADPGQYV.

This sequence joins TRBV20-1 and TRBJ2-5, with 7 positions matching TRBD1. V gave up 4 bases and J gave up 2 bases; unmatched junction bases: 10. Germline V CDR1 and CDR2: DFQATT, SNEGSKA (reference sequence). This CDR3 has 15 amino acids. The CDR3 bases are TGCAGTGCTAATGCCGGTCCGGGACAGCAAGAGACCCAGTACTTC. Translation: CSANAGPGQQETQYF.

This clonotype was detected a few times. This rearrangement joins TRBV6-5 to TRBJ1-5; D may be TRBD1 (5 bases). This CDR3 contains 17 residues. Germline assignment: CDR1 MNHEY and CDR2 SVGAGI. Trimming pared 4 bases from V and 2 bases from J, leaving 18 bases between. CDR3 sequence reads: CASSWSSGQYGNQPQHF. CDR3 DNA sequence: TGTGCCAGCAGTTGGTCGTCAGGGCAATATGGCAATCAGCCCCAGCATTTT.

This clonotype was observed at least ten times. This chain uses TRBV7-7 with TRBJ2-1, with TRBD2 identical over 12 bases. The CDR3 extends over 15 amino acids. Germline lookup yields CDR1 SSHAT and CDR2 FNYEAQ (reference sequence). V gave up 4 bases and J gave up 5 bases; unmatched junction bases: 3. This CDR3 is CASSSSGRADNEQFF. Written as DNA, the CDR3 is TGTGCCAGCAGCTCTAGCGGGAGGGCCGACAATGAGCAGTTCTTC.

The chain carries TRBV25-1 and TRBJ2-1; D is undetermined. The CDR3 contains 13 residues. Germline V gene data show CDR1 as MGHDK and CDR2 as SYGVNS. The V and J ends lost 6 bases and 11 bases respectively, with 17 bases between them. Here the CDR3 reads CASRGTPSEKQFF. The CDR3 region has the DNA TGTGCCAGCAGAGGAACACCTAGTGAGAAGCAGTTCTTC.

This clonotype has more than one count but fewer than ten. This chain joins TRBV20-1 and TRBJ1-1; D call uncertain. Trimming removed 3 bases at V and 3 bases at J, with 17 bases between. The CDR3 is 15 amino acids. Germline assignment: CDR1 DFQATT and CDR2 SNEGSKA (reference sequence). CDR3 nucleotide sequence: TGCAGTGCTAGGATGGCTTCTGGGTCAGACACTGAAGCTTTCTTT. This encodes CSARMASGSDTEAFF.

The chain joins TRBV3-1 to TRBJ2-7, with 8 bases that match TRBD2. V trimming: 4 bases; J trimming: 3 bases; junction bases outside the gene matches: 8. There are 15 residues in the CDR3. Germline V gene sequence: CDR1 LGHDT, CDR2 YNNKEL (reference sequence). The CDR3 reads CASSRKREKGYEQYF. The CDR3 DNA is TGTGCCAGCAGCCGCAAGCGGGAGAAAGGCTACGAGCAGTACTTC.

This clonotype was detected ten times or more. The chain is built from TRBV29-1 and TRBJ1-1; unclear D gene. The CDR3 is made up of 12 amino acids. CDR1 is SQVTM and CDR2 is ANQGSEA in the germline V gene. V gave up 8 bases and J gave up 1 base, with 11 bases separating them. The CDR3 spells CSISGGNTEAFF. The CDR3 nucleotides read TGCAGCATCAGTGGAGGGAACACTGAAGCTTTCTTT.

The chain links TRBV10-3 to TRBJ1-2; a possible D gene is TRBD1 (5 bases). Trimming removed 2 bases from V and 0 bases from J, with 7 bases in between. The CDR3 spans 14 residues. Germline V gene lookup returns CDR1 ENHRY and CDR2 SYGVKD. CDR3 sequence (DNA): TGTGCCATCAGTGAGCAGACAGCTAACTATGGCTACACCTTC. Amino acid sequence: CAISEQTANYGYTF.

This clonotype has only a few counts. The chain carries TRBV24-1 and TRBJ2-5; 7 bases align to TRBD1. With 4 bases clipped from V and 4 bases from J, the junction kept 8 bases outside the gene matches. Per the germline V gene, CDR1 is KGHDR and CDR2 is SFDVKD. This CDR3 spans 15 amino acids. CDR3 sequence (DNA): TGTGCCACCAGTGAGACCGACAGGGTGGGAGAGACCCAGTACTTC. This encodes CATSETDRVGETQYF.

The sample holds many counts of this clonotype. The chain carries TRBV12-3 or TRBV12-4 and TRBJ1-2; D may be TRBD1 (5 bases). V was shortened by 2 bases and J by 7 bases, with 11 bases between the two germline ends. This CDR3 has 13 amino acids. CDR3 nucleotides: TGTGCCAGCAGTTTACTTCAGGGTAGTGGCTACACCTTC. Amino acid sequence: CASSLLQGSGYTF.

This clonotype was observed many times. V gene TRBV2 combines with J gene TRBJ2-3, with 8 bases matching TRBD1. The CDR3 has 15 residues. The V gene end was trimmed by 6 bases and the J gene end by 4 bases; junction bases not matched to a gene: 9. Looked up from germline, CDR1 is SNHLY and CDR2 is FYNNEI. This CDR3 reads CASSDAQGAADTQYF. The DNA for the CDR3 is TGTGCCAGCAGCGATGCGCAGGGGGCCGCAGATACGCAGTATTTT.

Only a few counts were recorded for this clonotype. The chain carries TRBV7-9 and TRBJ2-7; D gene unclear. CDR3 length: 12 residues. V was shortened by 8 bases and J by 2 bases, with 10 bases between the two germline ends. Germline V gene lookup returns CDR1 SEHNR and CDR2 FQNEAQ (reference sequence). The chain's CDR3 is CASESTPYEQYF. The DNA of the CDR3 is TGTGCCAGCGAGTCTACTCCCTACGAGCAGTACTTC.

The chain combines TRBV6-1 with TRBJ1-3; D remains ambiguous. Trimming took 3 bases from V and 4 from J, leaving 7 bases between them. The V gene's germline CDR1 is MNHNS and CDR2 SASEGT. This CDR3 is built from 13 residues. CDR3 in DNA: TGTGCCAGCAGTGACCAAAAGGGAAACACCATATATTTT. Translation: CASSDQKGNTIYF.

This chain links TRBV5-1 with TRBJ1-1; 8 bases line up with TRBD1. Germline V gene sequence: CDR1 SGHRS, CDR2 YFSETQ. V lost 4 bases and J lost 1; bases outside the gene matches: 6. This CDR3 has 15 residues. The CDR3, as DNA: TGCGCCAGCAGCCCAACAGACAGGGGGAACACTGAAGCTTTCTTT. Its translation is CASSPTDRGNTEAFF.

This clonotype appeared a few times. The rearrangement links TRBV28 to TRBJ1-1; D may be TRBD1 (5 bases). The ends were cut back, 4 bases at V and 5 bases at J, with 11 bases in the middle. Germline V lookup: CDR1 MDHEN, CDR2 SYDVKM. The CDR3 spans 13 residues. CDR3: CASSYPGWTEAFF. The CDR3, as DNA: TGTGCCAGCAGTTATCCAGGGTGGACTGAAGCTTTCTTT.

The chain uses TRBV15 and TRBJ2-5; no clear D. Trimming left V 0 bases short and J 4 bases short, with 12 bases between. CDR3 size: 15 residues. Germline values: CDR1 LNHNV, CDR2 YYDKDF (reference sequence). The CDR3 sequence is CATSRDHPTGETQYF. The CDR3 DNA reads TGTGCCACCAGCAGAGATCATCCCACTGGAGAGACCCAGTACTTC.

V usage is TRBV27 and J usage is TRBJ2-7, with 15 nucleotides matching TRBD2. With V trimmed by 5 bases and J by 7 bases, 9 bases remained unmatched. Germline V gene data show CDR1 as MNHEY and CDR2 as SMNVEV (reference sequence). This CDR3 comprises 16 residues. The CDR3 region has the DNA TGTGCCAGCAGTCCCCTAGGACTAGCGGGAGGGAGAGAGCAGTACGTC. Protein: CASSPLGLAGGREQYV.

The rearrangement links TRBV3-1 to TRBJ1-2; D is ambiguous. Germline V gene sequence: CDR1 LGHDT, CDR2 YNNKEL (reference sequence). The CDR3 sequence is 14 residues long. V was pared by 6 bases and J by 0 bases, with 11 bases between. CDR3 loop: CASSRAGANYGYTF. As DNA, the CDR3 is TGTGCCAGCAGTAGGGCCGGAGCTAACTATGGCTACACCTTC.

This clonotype appeared a few times. The chain recombines TRBV7-8 with TRBJ2-1, with a possible D match to TRBD2 (6 bases). Trimming removed 3 bases from V and 2 bases from J, with 11 bases in between. Germline V CDR1 and CDR2: SGHVS, FQNEAQ. This CDR3 comprises 15 residues. CDR3 sequence reads: CASSFGTPAYNEQFF. CDR3 nucleotide sequence: TGTGCCAGCAGCTTCGGGACTCCGGCCTACAATGAGCAGTTCTTC.

The V gene is TRBV2, the J gene TRBJ2-2, with 8 nucleotides matching TRBD1. Per germline, CDR1 SNHLY and CDR2 FYNNEI. The J segment lost 7 bases and the V segment lost 5 bases, leaving 6 bases of the junction unmatched. CDR3 size: 14 residues. CDR3 sequence (DNA): TGTGCCAGCAGTCTTGTACAGGGGGTCGGGGAGCTGTTTTTT. This gives the protein CASSLVQGVGELFF.

CDR3 residues: CASSVQVPNEQFF. DNA for the CDR3: TGCGCCAGCAGCGTACAGGTCCCCAATGAGCAGTTCTTC. V is TRBV5-1 and J is TRBJ2-1; D is perhaps TRBD1 (5 bases). CDR1 SGHRS and CDR2 YFSETQ come from the germline V gene. With 4 bases removed from V and 6 bases from J, the gap between germline ends came to 11 bases. This CDR3 region has 13 residues.